Listed here are 19 T cell receptor beta chains from one sample, sequenced in a study of chemoradiotherapy in HPV16-positive cancers. The assay was immunoSEQ multiplex PCR, and TCRdb's table has in-frame clones only and misses some. The repertoire holds about 68,000 clones, about nine tenths seen once, with 4.2% in the top ten. Here the sequenced sample was blood, taken from a patient who underwent chemoradiotherapy. The receptor set was obtained from a human donor with HPV-associated anogenital cancer.

J is TRBJ2-3 and V is TRBV2; D may be TRBD1 (6 bases). This CDR3 contains 15 residues. Germline-derived CDR1 and CDR2 are SNHLY and FYNNEI. V lost 5 bases and J 4 bases, leaving 16 bases between the germline ends. This CDR3 reads CASSTDRWGADTQYF. The CDR3 nucleotides read TGTGCCAGCAGTACGGACAGATGGGGAGCAGATACGCAGTATTTT.

The V gene is TRBV6-5, the J gene TRBJ2-7; D gene uncertain. V lost 7 bases to trimming and J lost 0 bases, with 7 bases between them. CDR3 length equals 12 residues. Looked up from germline, CDR1 is MNHEY and CDR2 is SVGAGI. The CDR3 DNA is TGTGCCAGCACGGACCCCTCCTACGAGCAGTACTTC. It translates to CASTDPSYEQYF.

The chain carries TRBV4-1 and TRBJ2-5; D call uncertain. The end of the DNA fits TRBJ2-7 better, so the J call may be wrong. Germline-derived CDR1 and CDR2 are MGHRA and YSYEKL. CDR3 length equals 13 residues. This CDR3 reads CASSQDPFLEQYF. CDR3 sequence (DNA): TGCGCCAGCAGCCAAGACCCCTTCCTCGAGCAGTACTTC.

The V gene is TRBV5-1, the J gene TRBJ1-2; 7 nucleotides align to TRBD1. Germline-derived CDR1 and CDR2 are SGHRS and YFSETQ. The CDR3 covers 15 residues. With 4 bases clipped from V and 0 bases from J, the junction kept 6 bases outside the gene matches. The CDR3 protein is CASSPETGPNYGYTF. The DNA for the CDR3 is TGCGCCAGCAGCCCGGAGACAGGGCCTAACTATGGCTACACCTTC.

The gene calls are TRBV19 and TRBJ1-5, with D possibly being TRBD1 (6 bases). V shed 8 bases and J shed 16 bases, with 18 bases lying between them. This CDR3 comprises 11 residues. The germline V gene has CDR1 LNHDA and CDR2 SQIVND (reference sequence). Here the CDR3 reads CASRAGQLTHF. The DNA of the CDR3 is TGTGCCAGTCGGGCGGGACAACTAACCCATTTT.

This clone was recorded only once. The chain uses TRBV2 and TRBJ1-6, with TRBD1 as a possible D gene (6 bases). Trimming left V 3 bases short and J 9 bases short, with 12 bases between. The CDR3 has 14 residues. The germline V gene has CDR1 SNHLY and CDR2 FYNNEI. The CDR3: CASSDSSRGSPLHF. The CDR3 coding sequence is TGTGCCAGCAGTGATTCAAGCAGGGGTTCACCCCTCCACTTT. Full variable domain (rest looked up from reference TRBV2 and TRBJ1-6): EPEVTQTPSHQVTQMGQEVILRCVPISNHLYFYWYRQILGQKVEFLVSFYNNEISEKSEIFDDQFSVERPDGSNFTLKIRSTKLEDSAMYFCASSDSSRGSPLHFGNGTRLTVT.

V and J are TRBV7-3 and TRBJ2-2, with D uncertain. Germline V CDR1 and CDR2: SGHTA, FQGTGA. This CDR3 has 12 amino acids. Trimming left V 6 bases short and J 3 bases short, with 5 bases between. CDR3 nucleotide sequence: TGTGCCAGCAGTGGGGACACCGGGGAGCTGTTTTTT. Protein: CASSGDTGELFF.

The V call is TRBV27, the J call TRBJ2-5; no firm D call. Germline-derived CDR1 and CDR2 are MNHEY and SMNVEV (reference sequence). This CDR3 has 13 amino acids. With 6 bases removed from V and 0 bases from J, the gap between germline ends came to 8 bases. The chain's CDR3 is CASRGPYQETQYF. DNA for the CDR3: TGTGCCAGCAGAGGACCGTACCAAGAGACCCAGTACTTC.

This clone is categorized as medium-sized. The genes are TRBV29-1 and TRBJ1-2; D is undetermined. The CDR3 is 12 residues long. Germline CDR1 SQVTM, CDR2 ANQGSEA. V was cut by 3 bases and J by 9 bases, with 14 bases left in between. This chain's CDR3 is CSVEFEGRRYTF. DNA of the CDR3: TGCAGCGTTGAGTTTGAGGGAAGGCGCTACACCTTC.

The chain joins TRBV30 to TRBJ1-2; 8 nucleotides match TRBD1. This CDR3 spans 13 amino acids. With V trimmed by 7 bases and J by 6 bases, 10 bases remained unmatched. Germline V gene sequence: CDR1 GTSNPN, CDR2 SVGIG (reference sequence). In DNA, the CDR3 is TGTGCCTTGGACAGGGCCAATCTTAATGGCTACACCTTC. Residues: CALDRANLNGYTF.

This chain joins TRBV30 and TRBJ2-5; the D gene is possibly TRBD1 (6 bases). Germline values: CDR1 GTSNPN, CDR2 SVGIG (reference sequence). This CDR3 is 13 amino acids long. Trimming cost V 4 bases and J 5 bases, with 14 bases left between them. The DNA for the CDR3 is TGTGCCTGGACGTCAGGGGCGAAGGAGACCCAGTACTTC. Residues: CAWTSGAKETQYF.

J is TRBJ1-2 and V is TRBV18; TRBD1 matches 7 bases. The CDR3 contains 13 residues. The germline CDR1 and CDR2 sequences are KGHSH and LQKENI. V gave up 6 bases and J gave up 6 bases; unmatched junction bases: 7. CDR3 protein: CASSQGGAHGYTF. CDR3 coding DNA: TGTGCCAGCTCGCAGGGGGGGGCGCATGGCTACACCTTC.

The genes are TRBV28 and TRBJ1-1, with D perhaps matching TRBD1 (6 bases). This CDR3 is 14 amino acids long. Germline values: CDR1 MDHEN, CDR2 SYDVKM. V lost 1 base, J lost 3 bases, and 9 bases lay in between. The CDR3 here is CASSLLGGYTEAFF. The CDR3 DNA sequence: TGTGCCAGCAGTTTATTAGGGGGGTACACTGAAGCTTTCTTT.

The V call is TRBV28, the J call TRBJ2-7; D is tentatively TRBD1 or TRBD2 (5 bases each). The CDR3 is made up of 14 amino acids. Trimming shortened V by 5 bases and J by 2 bases, and 13 bases separated the two germline ends. CDR1 and CDR2 (germline): MDHEN, SYDVKM. The CDR3 nucleotides read TGTGCCAGCAGTGCCCGGGACGGCCCCTACGAGCAGTACTTC. It yields the protein CASSARDGPYEQYF.

V and J are TRBV2 and TRBJ1-1; a possible D gene is TRBD1 (5 bases). V was pared by 4 bases and J by 4 bases, with 10 bases between. The CDR3 spans 13 residues. Germline V gene data show CDR1 as SNHLY and CDR2 as FYNNEI. In nucleotides, the CDR3 is TGTGCCAGCAGTGCAGGGATGGGCACTGAAGCTTTCTTT. This sequence encodes CASSAGMGTEAFF.

This clone was recorded once. V and J are TRBV5-1 and TRBJ1-2; D gene unclear. Germline lookup yields CDR1 SGHRS and CDR2 YFSETQ. Between the trimmed V and J ends, which lost 0 bases and 6 bases, there was a span of 15 bases. This CDR3 contains 15 residues. This chain's CDR3 is CASSLARQGSDGYTF. As DNA, the CDR3 is TGCGCCAGCAGCTTGGCCAGGCAAGGGAGTGATGGCTACACCTTC.

This chain connects TRBV19 to TRBJ2-1; D is ambiguous. There are 13 residues in the CDR3. V gave up 4 bases and J gave up 4 bases, with 8 bases separating them. Germline V gives CDR1 LNHDA, CDR2 SQIVND (reference sequence). Here the CDR3 reads CASSRTTYNEQFF. For the CDR3, the DNA is TGTGCCAGTAGTAGGACCACTTACAATGAGCAGTTCTTC. Variable domain in full (rest from reference TRBV19 and TRBJ2-1): DGGITQSPKYLFRKEGQNVTLSCEQNLNHDAMYWYRQDPGQGLRLIYYSQIVNDFQKGDIAEGYSVSREKKESFPLTVTSAQKNPTAFYLCASSRTTYNEQFFGPGTRLTVL.

The gene calls are TRBV28 and TRBJ1-2; D might be TRBD1 (6 bases). Deletions cut 2 bases from V and 5 bases from J, with 12 bases between. This CDR3 has 14 amino acids. The germline V gene encodes CDR1 MDHEN and CDR2 SYDVKM. The CDR3 sequence: CASSLVAQGYGYTF. CDR3 nucleotide sequence: TGTGCCAGCAGTTTAGTGGCGCAGGGGTATGGCTACACCTTC.

A few counts support this clone. This rearrangement joins TRBV6-1 to TRBJ2-7; tentatively, D is TRBD2 (7 bases). Germline CDR1 reads MNHNS; CDR2 reads SASEGT. The V and J ends lost 1 base and 7 bases respectively, with 14 bases between them. This CDR3 has 14 residues. Here the CDR3 DNA reads TGTGCCAGCAGTGAAGTTGGGACTACAGGGGAGCAGTACTTC. This sequence encodes CASSEVGTTGEQYF.